Given below is one T cell receptor (beta chain) in context. This sample was included in a study of blood T cell repertoires in COVID-19. About the study: Sites across the United States, Italy and Spain contributed samples from acute and convalescent COVID-19. The analysed material was cDNA or gDNA that came from T cells, B-cell-depleted T cells, or PBMCs.

TCRdb's table, derived via immunoSEQ multiplex PCR, lists solely in-frame clones and lacks some. The table records 130,000 or so clones, 65% to 80% of them present only once. This CDR3 is 12 amino acids long. The J segment lost 9 bases and the V segment lost 6 bases, leaving 6 bases of the junction unmatched. Germline V gene data show CDR1 as SNHLY and CDR2 as FYNNEI. The receptor comes from a man aged 45-60 years with acute or convalescent COVID-19. The sample taken for sequencing was peripheral blood. V usage is TRBV2 and J usage is TRBJ2-3; 7 positions agree with TRBD2. The CDR3 loop is CASRLAGETQYF. The CDR3 DNA follows: TGTGCCAGCAGGCTTGCGGGGGAAACGCAGTATTTT.